This is a list of T cell receptor beta chains from one sample in a study of T-cell reconstitution after alpha-beta-depleted transplantation in children. TCRdb ran MiXCR on the PCR reads and lists one entry per CDR3 protein. The repertoire has around 440,000 distinct CDR3 sequences, over 9.5% of them found once; the top ten carry about 2.1%. The source material was PBMCs, sampled before TCRalphabeta/CD19-depleted stem cell transplant. All receptors derive from a child younger than 10 with inherited bone marrow failure, due to receive a stem cell transplant. Both conserved end residues are part of each CDR3. D genes are given only for firm matches. Only some rows state a clone size, as once, few, many or a class for expanded clones.

clone size: many; CDR3 length: 15; J gene: TRBJ2-1; V gene: TRBV30; D gene: TRBD2; CDR3 DNA: TGTGCCTGGAGTGTTTTAGCGGGAGCTATAAATGAGCAGTTCTTC; CDR3 protein: CAWSVLAGAINEQFF
clone size: NA; CDR3 length: 14; J gene: TRBJ2-1; V gene: TRBV30; D gene: TRBD1; CDR3 DNA: TGTGCCTGCGACGGGACAGGGTATAGCAATGAGCAGTTCTTC; CDR3 protein: CACDGTGYSNEQFF
clone size: many; CDR3 length: 14; J gene: TRBJ2-3; V gene: TRBV29-1; D gene: NA; CDR3 DNA: TGCAGCGTTGCAGGTGCGGGAAGCACAGATACGCAGTATTTT; CDR3 protein: CSVAGAGSTDTQYF
clone size: many; CDR3 length: 13; J gene: TRBJ2-7; V gene: TRBV25-1; D gene: TRBD1; CDR3 DNA: TGTGCCAGCAGGGACAGGGGGTCCTACGAGCAGTACTTC; CDR3 protein: CASRDRGSYEQYF
clone size: many; CDR3 length: 15; J gene: TRBJ2-1; V gene: TRBV4-3; D gene: NA; CDR3 DNA: TGCGCCAGCAGCCCCATCTTAGCGGCCTACAATGAGCAGTTCTTC; CDR3 protein: CASSPILAAYNEQFF
clone size: many; CDR3 length: 14; J gene: TRBJ1-6; V gene: TRBV6-5; D gene: NA; CDR3 DNA: TGTGCCAGCAGTTACCGGGCCAATAATTCACCCCTCCACTTT; CDR3 protein: CASSYRANNSPLHF
clone size: few; CDR3 length: 14; J gene: TRBJ2-7; V gene: TRBV12-3/TRBV12-4; D gene: TRBD1; CDR3 DNA: TGTGCCAGCACTCCGGGACAGGGAACTTACGAGCAGTACTTC; CDR3 protein: CASTPGQGTYEQYF
clone size: many; CDR3 length: 16; J gene: TRBJ1-4; V gene: TRBV20-1; D gene: NA; CDR3 DNA: TGCAGTGCCAAATACATGCTCGGGCGTAGATATGAAAAACTGTTTTTT; CDR3 protein: CSAKYMLGRRYEKLFF
clone size: NA; CDR3 length: 14; J gene: TRBJ2-7; V gene: TRBV6-1; D gene: TRBD2; CDR3 DNA: TGTGCCAGCAGTGTGGGACTAGCTTTGTACGAGCAGTACTTC; CDR3 protein: CASSVGLALYEQYF
clone size: NA; CDR3 length: 15; J gene: TRBJ2-5; V gene: TRBV12-3/TRBV12-4; D gene: NA; CDR3 DNA: TGTGCCAGCAGGTACACAACAGGGCCCCAAGAGACCCAGTACTTC; CDR3 protein: CASRYTTGPQETQYF
clone size: many; CDR3 length: 15; J gene: TRBJ2-1; V gene: TRBV20-1; D gene: TRBD2; CDR3 DNA: TGCAGTGCTAGAGGGGACTACCCCTCCTACAATGAGCAGTTCTTC; CDR3 protein: CSARGDYPSYNEQFF
clone size: many; CDR3 length: 16; J gene: TRBJ2-1; V gene: TRBV27; D gene: NA; CDR3 DNA: TGTGCCAGCAGTTCCCCTAGTCGGAGCTCCTACAATGAGCAGTTCTTC; CDR3 protein: CASSSPSRSSYNEQFF
clone size: many; CDR3 length: 15; J gene: TRBJ1-1; V gene: TRBV6-5; D gene: NA; CDR3 DNA: TGTGCCAGCAGTTATCGGGACTTTTGGGACACTGAAGCTTTCTTT; CDR3 protein: CASSYRDFWDTEAFF
clone size: many; CDR3 length: 14; J gene: TRBJ1-6; V gene: TRBV12-3/TRBV12-4; D gene: TRBD1; CDR3 DNA: TGTGCCAGCAGGGTGGGACAGGGGAATTCACCCCTCCACTTT; CDR3 protein: CASRVGQGNSPLHF
clone size: many; CDR3 length: 14; J gene: TRBJ2-7; V gene: TRBV15; D gene: NA; CDR3 DNA: TGTGCCACCAGCAGAGCCACAGGGTTGGCCGAGCAGTACTTC; CDR3 protein: CATSRATGLAEQYF
clone size: many; CDR3 length: 16; J gene: TRBJ2-5; V gene: TRBV29-1; D gene: TRBD2; CDR3 DNA: TGCAGCGTTGAAGATCTTCACGGCGGGAGCGGGGAGACCCAGTACTTC; CDR3 protein: CSVEDLHGGSGETQYF
clone size: many; CDR3 length: 14; J gene: TRBJ2-1; V gene: TRBV20-1; D gene: TRBD1; CDR3 DNA: TGCAGTGCGGGGGGACAGGGCGACTACAATGAGCAGTTCTTC; CDR3 protein: CSAGGQGDYNEQFF
clone size: many; CDR3 length: 14; J gene: TRBJ2-6; V gene: TRBV10-3; D gene: NA; CDR3 DNA: TGTGCCATCAGTTCCCACTCTGGGGCCAACGTCCTGACTTTC; CDR3 protein: CAISSHSGANVLTF
clone size: many; CDR3 length: 15; J gene: TRBJ1-3; V gene: TRBV12-3/TRBV12-4; D gene: TRBD1; CDR3 DNA: TGTGCCAGCAGGGTGGGACAGAACTCTGGAAACACCATATATTTT; CDR3 protein: CASRVGQNSGNTIYF
clone size: many; CDR3 length: 15; J gene: TRBJ2-3; V gene: TRBV6-2/TRBV6-3; D gene: TRBD2; CDR3 DNA: TGTGCCAGCAGGGCGGGACTAGCGGGAATAGATACGCAGTATTTT; CDR3 protein: CASRAGLAGIDTQYF
clone size: many; CDR3 length: 14; J gene: TRBJ1-1; V gene: TRBV4-2; D gene: NA; CDR3 DNA: TGTGCCAGCAGCCAAGATCGGAGAAACACTGAAGCTTTCTTT; CDR3 protein: CASSQDRRNTEAFF
clone size: many; CDR3 length: 16; J gene: TRBJ2-2; V gene: TRBV4-1; D gene: TRBD2; CDR3 DNA: TGCGCCAGCAGCCAAGATAGCGGGAGAAGGACCGGGGAGCTGTTTTTT; CDR3 protein: CASSQDSGRRTGELFF
clone size: few; CDR3 length: 13; J gene: TRBJ1-1; V gene: TRBV20-1; D gene: TRBD1; CDR3 DNA: TGCAGTGCTGAGGGACAGGTGAACACTGAAGCTTTCTTT; CDR3 protein: CSAEGQVNTEAFF
clone size: NA; CDR3 length: 14; J gene: TRBJ2-3; V gene: TRBV29-1; D gene: TRBD2; CDR3 DNA: TGCAGCGTTGAAAAGCGGGAGGGCCGAGATACGCAGTATTTT; CDR3 protein: CSVEKREGRDTQYF
clone size: many; CDR3 length: 15; J gene: TRBJ2-3; V gene: TRBV9; D gene: NA; CDR3 DNA: TGTGCCAGCAGCCATTTCAACTATGGGCCAGATACGCAGTATTTT; CDR3 protein: CASSHFNYGPDTQYF
clone size: once; CDR3 length: 18; J gene: TRBJ2-1; V gene: TRBV30; D gene: TRBD2; CDR3 DNA: TGTGCCTGGGCCGGGACTAGCGGGAGAAGGGGCTCCTACAATGAGCAGATCTTC; CDR3 protein: CAWAGTSGRRGSYNEQIF
clone size: many; CDR3 length: 13; J gene: TRBJ2-7; V gene: TRBV20-1; D gene: NA; CDR3 DNA: TGCAGTGCTAGAACAATTACCTCCTACGAGCAGTACTTC; CDR3 protein: CSARTITSYEQYF
clone size: few; CDR3 length: 14; J gene: TRBJ1-1; V gene: TRBV20-1; D gene: TRBD1; CDR3 DNA: TGCAGTGCTAGAAGGGACAGGGATAACTCTGAAGCTTTCTTT; CDR3 protein: CSARRDRDNSEAFF
clone size: few; CDR3 length: 14; J gene: TRBJ2-7; V gene: TRBV20-1; D gene: NA; CDR3 DNA: TGCAGTGCTAGAGAGGACTCTTTAGCCTACGAGCAGTACTTC; CDR3 protein: CSAREDSLAYEQYF
clone size: many; CDR3 length: 15; J gene: TRBJ2-3; V gene: TRBV7-2; D gene: NA; CDR3 DNA: TGTGCCAGCAGCTTAGTATCAAGCATCACAGATACGCAGTATTTT; CDR3 protein: CASSLVSSITDTQYF
clone size: few; CDR3 length: 21; J gene: TRBJ2-2; V gene: TRBV4-1; D gene: TRBD1; CDR3 DNA: TGCGCCAGCAGCCAAGGTCACTCCGGGGACAGGGGGCGACCGGGTTCCGGGGAGCTGTTTTTT; CDR3 protein: CASSQGHSGDRGRPGSGELFF
clone size: many; CDR3 length: 14; J gene: TRBJ2-2; V gene: TRBV27; D gene: TRBD1; CDR3 DNA: TGTGCCAGCAGTCCCGGACAGGCTGGCGGGGAGCTGTTTTTT; CDR3 protein: CASSPGQAGGELFF
clone size: NA; CDR3 length: 11; J gene: TRBJ1-2; V gene: TRBV5-6; D gene: NA; CDR3 DNA: TGTGCCAGCAGCTTGGGCGGGGACTACACCTTC; CDR3 protein: CASSLGGDYTF
clone size: many; CDR3 length: 14; J gene: TRBJ2-7; V gene: TRBV19; D gene: TRBD1; CDR3 DNA: TGTGCCAGTAGTATGAGGGGGCCTTCCTACGAGCAGTACTTC; CDR3 protein: CASSMRGPSYEQYF
clone size: NA; CDR3 length: 14; J gene: TRBJ2-2; V gene: TRBV6-2/TRBV6-3; D gene: NA; CDR3 DNA: TGTGCCAGCAGTTACTCGATCGCGGTCGGGGAGCTGTTTTTT; CDR3 protein: CASSYSIAVGELFF
clone size: NA; CDR3 length: 13; J gene: TRBJ2-7; V gene: TRBV5-6; D gene: NA; CDR3 DNA: TGTGCCAGCAGCTTGGCTGATGCCTACGAGCAGTACTTC; CDR3 protein: CASSLADAYEQYF
clone size: NA; CDR3 length: 18; J gene: TRBJ1-2; V gene: TRBV7-8; D gene: TRBD1; CDR3 DNA: TGTGCCAGCAGCTCTGAAGGACAGGGTGCGGTCGCTAACTATGGCTACACCTTC; CDR3 protein: CASSSEGQGAVANYGYTF
clone size: many; CDR3 length: 13; J gene: TRBJ1-1; V gene: TRBV6-5; D gene: NA; CDR3 DNA: TGTGCCAGCAGTTACTCTAACGGCGGGCGGGCTTTCTTT; CDR3 protein: CASSYSNGGRAFF
clone size: many; CDR3 length: 14; J gene: TRBJ2-7; V gene: TRBV12-3/TRBV12-4; D gene: NA; CDR3 DNA: TGTGCCAGCAGTATCAGACGTTGGGAGACCGAGCAGTACTTC; CDR3 protein: CASSIRRWETEQYF
clone size: NA; CDR3 length: 14; J gene: TRBJ2-3; V gene: TRBV30; D gene: NA; CDR3 DNA: TGTGCCTGGAGTCGGACCGCGGGTCAGGGGACGCAGTATTTT; CDR3 protein: CAWSRTAGQGTQYF
clone size: few; CDR3 length: 16; J gene: TRBJ1-2; V gene: TRBV27; D gene: NA; CDR3 DNA: TGTGCCAGCAGTTTATCCTGGGACACCGAACCCTATGGCTACACCTTC; CDR3 protein: CASSLSWDTEPYGYTF
clone size: many; CDR3 length: 11; J gene: TRBJ2-2; V gene: TRBV24-1; D gene: NA; CDR3 DNA: TGTGCCACCAGTGAAGGGGGGGAGCTGTTTTTT; CDR3 protein: CATSEGGELFF
clone size: few; CDR3 length: 16; J gene: TRBJ2-5; V gene: TRBV18; D gene: NA; CDR3 DNA: TGTGCCAGCTCACCGGCTATAAGGGCGCAGCAGGAGACCCAGTACTTC; CDR3 protein: CASSPAIRAQQETQYF
clone size: many; CDR3 length: 18; J gene: TRBJ2-5; V gene: TRBV6-5; D gene: NA; CDR3 DNA: TGTGCCAGCAGTTACTCGAGCCCGGACAGGATGGGAGGCGAGACCCAGTACTTC; CDR3 protein: CASSYSSPDRMGGETQYF
clone size: few; CDR3 length: 16; J gene: TRBJ2-3; V gene: TRBV5-1; D gene: TRBD2; CDR3 DNA: TGCGCCAGCAGCCGGAGAAGACTAGCCGAGACAGATACGCAGTATTTT; CDR3 protein: CASSRRRLAETDTQYF
clone size: few; CDR3 length: 15; J gene: TRBJ1-2; V gene: TRBV7-9; D gene: NA; CDR3 DNA: TGTGCCAGCAGCTCGTCACCCCTGGGAGGAGATGGCTACACCTTC; CDR3 protein: CASSSSPLGGDGYTF
clone size: many; CDR3 length: 11; J gene: TRBJ2-4; V gene: TRBV28; D gene: NA; CDR3 DNA: TGTGCCAGCAGTTTGGGGAACATTCAGTACTTC; CDR3 protein: CASSLGNIQYF
clone size: many; CDR3 length: 15; J gene: TRBJ2-5; V gene: TRBV20-1; D gene: TRBD2; CDR3 DNA: TGCAGTGCTAAGGGGACTAGCGGCTTACAAGAGACCCAGTACTTC; CDR3 protein: CSAKGTSGLQETQYF
clone size: many; CDR3 length: 16; J gene: TRBJ2-1; V gene: TRBV6-2/TRBV6-3; D gene: NA; CDR3 DNA: TGTGCCAGCAGTTACTCTATGGCTTCGGGCTACAATGAGCAGTTCTTC; CDR3 protein: CASSYSMASGYNEQFF
clone size: many; CDR3 length: 16; J gene: TRBJ2-5; V gene: TRBV9; D gene: TRBD2; CDR3 DNA: TGTGCCAGCAGCAGAAAGGGACTAGCGGGAGAGGAGACCCAGTACTTC; CDR3 protein: CASSRKGLAGEETQYF
clone size: many; CDR3 length: 13; J gene: TRBJ1-2; V gene: TRBV10-3; D gene: NA; CDR3 DNA: TGTGCCATCAGCACCGGAGTTAACTATGGCTACACCTTC; CDR3 protein: CAISTGVNYGYTF
clone size: many; CDR3 length: 9; J gene: TRBJ2-5; V gene: TRBV29-1; D gene: NA; CDR3 DNA: TGCAGCGTTGAAGGGGCCCAGTACTTC; CDR3 protein: CSVEGAQYF
clone size: few; CDR3 length: 14; J gene: TRBJ2-5; V gene: TRBV19; D gene: NA; CDR3 DNA: TGTGCCAGTAGTCAGGGTCTCGGGGAAGAGACCCAGTACTTC; CDR3 protein: CASSQGLGEETQYF
clone size: many; CDR3 length: 16; J gene: TRBJ2-1; V gene: TRBV27; D gene: TRBD2; CDR3 DNA: TGTGCCAGCAGTTTATCGGCTAGCGGGAGCTGGTTTGAGCAGTTCTTC; CDR3 protein: CASSLSASGSWFEQFF